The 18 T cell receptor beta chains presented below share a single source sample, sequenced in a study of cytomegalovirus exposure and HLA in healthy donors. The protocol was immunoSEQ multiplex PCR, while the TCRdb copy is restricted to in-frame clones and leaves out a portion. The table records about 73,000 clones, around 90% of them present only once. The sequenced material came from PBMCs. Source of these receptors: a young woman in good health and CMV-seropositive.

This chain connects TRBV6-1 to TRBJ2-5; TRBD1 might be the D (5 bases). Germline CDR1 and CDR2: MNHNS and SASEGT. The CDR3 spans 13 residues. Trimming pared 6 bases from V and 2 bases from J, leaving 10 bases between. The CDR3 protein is CASRPRAQETQYF. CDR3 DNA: TGTGCCAGCAGGCCCAGGGCACAAGAGACCCAGTACTTC.

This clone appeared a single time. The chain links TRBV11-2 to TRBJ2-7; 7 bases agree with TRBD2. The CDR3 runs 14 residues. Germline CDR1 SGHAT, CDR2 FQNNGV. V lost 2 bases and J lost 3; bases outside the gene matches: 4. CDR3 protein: CASSLISGGYEQYF. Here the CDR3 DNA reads TGTGCCAGCAGCTTAATTTCGGGAGGCTACGAGCAGTACTTC.

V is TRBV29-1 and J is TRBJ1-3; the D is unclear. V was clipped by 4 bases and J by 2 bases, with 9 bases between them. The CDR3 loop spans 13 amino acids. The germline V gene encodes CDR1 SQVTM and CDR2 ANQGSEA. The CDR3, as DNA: TGCAGCGTTGGAGGAGGCCCTGGAAACACCATATATTTT. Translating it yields CSVGGGPGNTIYF.

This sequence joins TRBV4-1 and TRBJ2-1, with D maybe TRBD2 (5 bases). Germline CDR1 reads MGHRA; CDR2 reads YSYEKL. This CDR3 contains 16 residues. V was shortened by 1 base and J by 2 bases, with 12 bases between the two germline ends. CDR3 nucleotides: TGCGCCAGCAGCCAAGGCCTAGCACAAACCTACAATGAGCAGTTCTTC. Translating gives CASSQGLAQTYNEQFF.

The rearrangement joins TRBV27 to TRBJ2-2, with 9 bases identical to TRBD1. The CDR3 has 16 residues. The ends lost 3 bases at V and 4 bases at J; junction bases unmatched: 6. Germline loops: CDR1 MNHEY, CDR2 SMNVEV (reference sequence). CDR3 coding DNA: TGTGCCAGCAGTTTCTTTCGGGGACAGGGCACCGGGGAGCTGTTTTTT. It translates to CASSFFRGQGTGELFF.

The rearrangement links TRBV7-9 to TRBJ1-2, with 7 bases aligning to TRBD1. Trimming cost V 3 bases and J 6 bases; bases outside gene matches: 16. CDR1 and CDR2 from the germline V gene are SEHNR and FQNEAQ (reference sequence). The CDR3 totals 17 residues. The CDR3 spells CASSFYTPYRGADGYTF. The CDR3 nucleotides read TGTGCCAGCAGCTTCTATACCCCCTACAGGGGTGCCGATGGCTACACCTTC.

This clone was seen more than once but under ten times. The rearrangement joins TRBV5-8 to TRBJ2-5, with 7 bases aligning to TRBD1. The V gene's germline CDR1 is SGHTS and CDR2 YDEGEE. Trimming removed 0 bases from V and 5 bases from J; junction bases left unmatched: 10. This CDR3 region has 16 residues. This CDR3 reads CASSLGRQGYKETQYF. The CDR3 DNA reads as TGTGCCAGCAGCTTGGGACGACAGGGATATAAGGAGACCCAGTACTTC.

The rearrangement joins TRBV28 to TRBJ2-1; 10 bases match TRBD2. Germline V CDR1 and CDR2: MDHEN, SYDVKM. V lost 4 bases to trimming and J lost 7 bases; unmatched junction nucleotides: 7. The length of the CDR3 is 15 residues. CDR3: CASSSLAGVRNEQFF. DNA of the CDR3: TGTGCCAGCAGTTCCCTAGCGGGAGTGAGGAATGAGCAGTTCTTC.

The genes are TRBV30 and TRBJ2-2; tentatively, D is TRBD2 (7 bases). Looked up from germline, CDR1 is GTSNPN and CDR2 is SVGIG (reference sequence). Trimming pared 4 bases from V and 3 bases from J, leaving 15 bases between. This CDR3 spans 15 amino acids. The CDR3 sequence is CAWTKRGGYTGELFF. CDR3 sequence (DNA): TGTGCCTGGACTAAGAGGGGGGGTTACACCGGGGAGCTGTTTTTT.

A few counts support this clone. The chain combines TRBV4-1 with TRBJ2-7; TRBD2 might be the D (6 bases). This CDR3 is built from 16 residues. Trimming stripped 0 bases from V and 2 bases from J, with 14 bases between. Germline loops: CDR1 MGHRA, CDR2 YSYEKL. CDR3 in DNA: TGCGCCAGCAGCCAAGATCCGCGGGGTTTCCCCTACGAGCAGTACTTC. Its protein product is CASSQDPRGFPYEQYF.

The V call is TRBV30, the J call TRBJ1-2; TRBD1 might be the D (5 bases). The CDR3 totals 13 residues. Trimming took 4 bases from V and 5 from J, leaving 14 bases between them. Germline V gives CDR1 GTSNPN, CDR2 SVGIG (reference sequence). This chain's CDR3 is CAWNPGGVYGYTF. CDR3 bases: TGTGCCTGGAACCCCGGGGGTGTATATGGCTACACCTTC.

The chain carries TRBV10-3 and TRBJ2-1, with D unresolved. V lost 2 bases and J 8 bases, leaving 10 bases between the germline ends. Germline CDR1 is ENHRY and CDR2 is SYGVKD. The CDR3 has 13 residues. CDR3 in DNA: TGTGCCATCAGTGAGGGGCCCCTGGATGAGCAGTTCTTC. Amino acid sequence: CAISEGPLDEQFF.

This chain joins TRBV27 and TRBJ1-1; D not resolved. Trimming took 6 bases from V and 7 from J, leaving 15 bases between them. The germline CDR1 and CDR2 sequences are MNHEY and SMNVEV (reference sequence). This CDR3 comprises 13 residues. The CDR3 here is CASSLGGAGEAFF. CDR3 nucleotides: TGTGCCAGCAGCCTGGGAGGCGCGGGTGAAGCTTTCTTT.

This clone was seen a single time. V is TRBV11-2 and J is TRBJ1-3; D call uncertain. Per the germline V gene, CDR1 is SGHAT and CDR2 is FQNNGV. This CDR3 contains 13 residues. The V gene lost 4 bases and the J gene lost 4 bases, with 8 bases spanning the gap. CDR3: CASSSPRGNTIYF. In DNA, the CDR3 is TGTGCCAGCAGCTCCCCGAGAGGAAACACCATATATTTT.

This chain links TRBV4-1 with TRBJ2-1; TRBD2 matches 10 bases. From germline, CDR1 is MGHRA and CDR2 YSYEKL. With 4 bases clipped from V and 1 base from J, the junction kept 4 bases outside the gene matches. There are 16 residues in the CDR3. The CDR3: CASSRPSGSSYNEQFF. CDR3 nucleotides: TGCGCCAGCAGCCGCCCTAGCGGGAGTTCCTACAATGAGCAGTTCTTC.

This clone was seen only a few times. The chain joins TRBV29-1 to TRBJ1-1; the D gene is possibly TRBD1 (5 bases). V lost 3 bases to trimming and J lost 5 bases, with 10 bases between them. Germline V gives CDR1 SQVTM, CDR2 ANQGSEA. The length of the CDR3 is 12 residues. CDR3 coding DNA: TGCAGCGTTGAGCGGGGCGGGACTGAAGCTTTCTTT. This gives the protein CSVERGGTEAFF.

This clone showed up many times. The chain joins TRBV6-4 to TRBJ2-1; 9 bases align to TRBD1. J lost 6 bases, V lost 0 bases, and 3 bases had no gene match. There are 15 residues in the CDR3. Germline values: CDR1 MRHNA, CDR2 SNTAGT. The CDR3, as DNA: TGTGCCAGCAGTGACTCGATGGGACAGGGCAATGAGCAGTTCTTC. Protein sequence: CASSDSMGQGNEQFF.

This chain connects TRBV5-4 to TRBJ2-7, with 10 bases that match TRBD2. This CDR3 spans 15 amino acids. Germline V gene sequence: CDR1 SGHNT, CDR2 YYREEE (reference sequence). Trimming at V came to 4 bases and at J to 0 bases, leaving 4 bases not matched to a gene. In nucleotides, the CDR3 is TGTGCCAGCAGCCCGAGCGGGGGGGCCTCCTACGAGCAGTACTTC. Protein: CASSPSGGASYEQYF.